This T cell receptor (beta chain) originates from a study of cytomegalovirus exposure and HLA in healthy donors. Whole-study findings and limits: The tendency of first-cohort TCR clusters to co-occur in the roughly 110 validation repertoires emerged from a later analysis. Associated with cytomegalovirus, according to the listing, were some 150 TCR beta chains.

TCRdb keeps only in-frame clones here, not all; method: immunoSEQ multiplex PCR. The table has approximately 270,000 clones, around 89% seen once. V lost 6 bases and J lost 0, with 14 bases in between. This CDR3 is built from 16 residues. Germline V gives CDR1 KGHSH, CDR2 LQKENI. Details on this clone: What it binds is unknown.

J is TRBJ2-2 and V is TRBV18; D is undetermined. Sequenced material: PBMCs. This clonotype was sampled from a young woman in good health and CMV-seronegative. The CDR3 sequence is CASSGLDLANTGELFF. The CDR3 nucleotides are TGTGCCAGCTCGGGCCTGGATCTCGCGAACACCGGGGAGCTGTTTTTT. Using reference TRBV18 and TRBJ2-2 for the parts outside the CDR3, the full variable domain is NAGVMQNPRHLVRRRGQEARLRCSPMKGHSHVYWYRQLPEEGLKFMVYLQKENIIDESGMPKERFSAEFPKEGPSILRIQQVVRGDSAAYFCASSGLDLANTGELFFGEGSRLTVL.